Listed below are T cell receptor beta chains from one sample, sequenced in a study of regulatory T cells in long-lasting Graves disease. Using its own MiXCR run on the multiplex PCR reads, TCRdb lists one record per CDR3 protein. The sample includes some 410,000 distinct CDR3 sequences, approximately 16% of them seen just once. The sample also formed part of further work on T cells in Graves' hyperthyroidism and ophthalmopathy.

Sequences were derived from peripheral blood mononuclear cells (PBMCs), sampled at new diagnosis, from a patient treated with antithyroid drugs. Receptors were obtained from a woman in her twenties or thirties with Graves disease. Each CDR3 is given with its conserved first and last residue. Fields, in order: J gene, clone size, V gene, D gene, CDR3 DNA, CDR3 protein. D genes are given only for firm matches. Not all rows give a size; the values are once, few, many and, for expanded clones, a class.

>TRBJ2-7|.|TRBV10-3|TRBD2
TGTGCCATCAGGTGGGGACTAGCGGGAGACCACGAGCAGTACTTC
CAIRWGLAGDHEQYF
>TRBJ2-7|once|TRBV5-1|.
TGCGCCAGCAGCTTGGGAGGGGGAGTAGACTACGAGCAGTACTTC
CASSLGGGVDYEQYF
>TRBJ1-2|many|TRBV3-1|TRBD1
TGTGCCAGCAGCCAAGGTTCACAGGGGGCGGATGGCTACACCTTC
CASSQGSQGADGYTF
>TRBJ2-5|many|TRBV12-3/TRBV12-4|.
TGTGCCAGCAGTGCCGGACAGAAGGAGACCCAGTACTTC
CASSAGQKETQYF
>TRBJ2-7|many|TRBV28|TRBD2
TGTGCCAGCAGTTTATTGCCCGGGACTAGCGTTTCCTACGAGCAGTACTTC
CASSLLPGTSVSYEQYF
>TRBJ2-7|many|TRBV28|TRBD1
TGTGCCAGCAGCTCCGGGACAGTATCTTACGGCTACGAGCAGTACTTC
CASSSGTVSYGYEQYF
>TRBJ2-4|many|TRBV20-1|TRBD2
TGCAGTGCTAGAGAAGGCGGGGGGCGTTCTGTCAAAAACATTCAGTACTTC
CSAREGGGRSVKNIQYF
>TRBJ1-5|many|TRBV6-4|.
TGTGCCAGCAGTGACTCGTTTGACAATCAGCCCCAGCATTTT
CASSDSFDNQPQHF
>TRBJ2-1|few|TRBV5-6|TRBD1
TGTGCCAGCAGCCTCCAGGGGGCTGAGCAGTTCTTC
CASSLQGAEQFF
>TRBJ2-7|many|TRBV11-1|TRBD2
TGTGCCAGCAGCCGACTAGCGGGATCGGAGGGGGAGCAGTACTTC
CASSRLAGSEGEQYF
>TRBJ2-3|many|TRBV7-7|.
TGTGCTAGCAGCTTAGTTCCGGCCCCTTCTCCTAAGGATACGCAGTATTTT
CASSLVPAPSPKDTQYF
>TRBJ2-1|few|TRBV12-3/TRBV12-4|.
TGTGCCAGCAGTTCCAAGACTCCCCGAGAAGAGTTCTTC
CASSSKTPREEFF
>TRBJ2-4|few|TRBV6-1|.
TGTGCCAGCAGTCAGCGGAGTTTAGCCAAAAACATTCAGTACTTC
CASSQRSLAKNIQYF
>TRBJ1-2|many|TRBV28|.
TGTGCCAGCCATCGAGGGGCGGGGTGGGGCTCCAACTATGGCTACACCTTC
CASHRGAGWGSNYGYTF
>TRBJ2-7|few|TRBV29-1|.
TGCAGCGGTAGGGGTGGGGAACCCTACGAGCAGTACTTC
CSGRGGEPYEQYF
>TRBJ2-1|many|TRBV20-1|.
TGCAGTGCTAGCTGGCGGAGCTCCTACAATGAGCAGTTCTTC
CSASWRSSYNEQFF
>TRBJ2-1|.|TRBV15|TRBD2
TGTGCCACCAGCAGCGCCGGGACTAGCGGAAACAATGAGCAGTTCTTC
CATSSAGTSGNNEQFF
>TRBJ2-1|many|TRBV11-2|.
TGTGCCAGCAGCTTAGATCTCGTCAATGAGCAGTTCTTC
CASSLDLVNEQFF
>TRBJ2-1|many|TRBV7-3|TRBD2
TGTGCCAGCAGCTTAACGAGGGCGGGAGGGGGTTACAATGAGCAGTTCTTC
CASSLTRAGGGYNEQFF
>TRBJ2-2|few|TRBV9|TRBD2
TGTGCCAGCAGCGTGGGGACTAGTCTAACCGGGGAGCTGTTTTTT
CASSVGTSLTGELFF
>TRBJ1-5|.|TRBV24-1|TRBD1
TGTGCCACCGCCCGGACAGGGGGAAATCAGCCCCAGCATTTT
CATARTGGNQPQHF
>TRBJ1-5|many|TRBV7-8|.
TGTGCCAGCAGCTTAAACGCGGGGCGGGAAACTAGCAATCAGCCCCAGCATTTT
CASSLNAGRETSNQPQHF
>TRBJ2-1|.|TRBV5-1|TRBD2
TGCGCCAGCAGCCAACTAGCGGACGCCCAGTTCTTC
CASSQLADAQFF
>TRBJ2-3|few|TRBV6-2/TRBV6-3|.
TGTGCCAGCACCGGGCGAGTTGATACGCAGTATTTT
CASTGRVDTQYF
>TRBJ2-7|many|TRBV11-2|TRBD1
TGTGCCAGCAGCTCTATAGCCGGGACAGGGGTTGAGGGGGAGCAGTACTTC
CASSSIAGTGVEGEQYF
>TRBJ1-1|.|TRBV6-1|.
TGTGCCAGCAGTGAGTACGGGGCACTGAACACTGAAGCTTTCTTT
CASSEYGALNTEAFF
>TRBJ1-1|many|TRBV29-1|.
TGCAGTTTACAAGGGAAGGTTGAAGCTTTCTTT
CSLQGKVEAFF
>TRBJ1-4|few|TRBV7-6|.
TGTGCCAGCAGCTCCTTAGCGGGTGAAAAACTGTTTTTT
CASSSLAGEKLFF
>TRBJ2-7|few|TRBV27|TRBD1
TGTGCCAGCAGACGACAGGGCCTTCTCTACGAGCAGTACTTC
CASRRQGLLYEQYF
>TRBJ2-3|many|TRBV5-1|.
TGCGCCAGCAGCTTGTCCTCTAGCGCCATCACAGATACGCAGTATTTT
CASSLSSSAITDTQYF
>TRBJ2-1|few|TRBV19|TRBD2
TGTGCCAGTAGTATTGGGGGGGACTCTAACAATGAGCAGTTCTTC
CASSIGGDSNNEQFF
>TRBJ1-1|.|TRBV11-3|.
TGTGCCAGCAGCCAATCGCCGGGACTTGAAGCTTTCTTT
CASSQSPGLEAFF
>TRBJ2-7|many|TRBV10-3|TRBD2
TGTGCCATCAGTGAACGGCGGGAGCGGAACGAGCAGTACTTC
CAISERRERNEQYF
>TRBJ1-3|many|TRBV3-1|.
TGTGCCAGCAGCCAAGACCCTGGGGGCTCTGGAAACACCATATATTTT
CASSQDPGGSGNTIYF
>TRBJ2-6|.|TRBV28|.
TGTGCCAGCAGTCTACCCCTGGGCTCTGGGGCCAACGTCCTGACTTTC
CASSLPLGSGANVLTF
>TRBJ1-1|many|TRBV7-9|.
TGTGCCAGCAGAACTGAGGGGATCACTGAAGCTTTCTTT
CASRTEGITEAFF
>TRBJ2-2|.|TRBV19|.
TGTGCCAGTAGTTCCGTCGGGACAACAGCTACCGGGGAGCTGTTTTTT
CASSSVGTTATGELFF
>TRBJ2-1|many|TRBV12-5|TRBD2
TGTGCTAGTGGTTTGGTAATGGCGGGAGGGTACGAAAATGAGCAGTTCTTC
CASGLVMAGGYENEQFF
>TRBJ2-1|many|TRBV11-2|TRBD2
TGTGCCAGCAGCTTAGGGACTAGCGGGAGATTACAGTTCTTC
CASSLGTSGRLQFF
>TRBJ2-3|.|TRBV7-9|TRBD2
TGTGCCAGCAGCTTAAGGCGGGAGACAGATACGCAGTATTTT
CASSLRRETDTQYF
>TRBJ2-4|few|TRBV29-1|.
TGCAGCGTTGAGGAAGGGATCAACATTCAGTACTTC
CSVEEGINIQYF
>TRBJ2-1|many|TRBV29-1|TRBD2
TGCAGCGCAGGACTAGCGGGCTATGAGCAGTTCTTC
CSAGLAGYEQFF